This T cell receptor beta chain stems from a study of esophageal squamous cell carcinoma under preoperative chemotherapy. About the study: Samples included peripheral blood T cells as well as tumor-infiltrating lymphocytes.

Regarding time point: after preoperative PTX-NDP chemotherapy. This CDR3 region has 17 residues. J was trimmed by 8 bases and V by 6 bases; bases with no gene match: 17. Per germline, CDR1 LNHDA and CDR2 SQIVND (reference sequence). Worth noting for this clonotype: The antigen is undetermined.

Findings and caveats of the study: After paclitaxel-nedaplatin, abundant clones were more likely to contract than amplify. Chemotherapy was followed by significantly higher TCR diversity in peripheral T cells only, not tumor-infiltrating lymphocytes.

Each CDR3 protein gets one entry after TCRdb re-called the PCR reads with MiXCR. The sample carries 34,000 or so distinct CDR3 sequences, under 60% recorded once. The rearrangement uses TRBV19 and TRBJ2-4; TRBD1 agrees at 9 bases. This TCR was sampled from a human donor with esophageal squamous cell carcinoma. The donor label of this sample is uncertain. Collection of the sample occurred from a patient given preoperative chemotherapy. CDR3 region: CASSRVLLQGAVDIQYF. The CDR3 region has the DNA TGTGCCAGTAGCAGGGTCCTGTTACAGGGGGCTGTTGACATTCAGTACTTC.